This T cell receptor beta chain was profiled in a study of shared clonotypes between healthy human individuals. Study conclusions and caveats: What naive subsets generally showed was a larger estimated richness than memory subsets showed.

Details on this clone: Its antigen remains unknown.

Sequencing used immunoSEQ multiplex PCR; TCRdb keeps in-frame clones, though not all of them. Of 1.5 million to 2.5 million clones in the sample, approximately 94% were seen once. Germline CDR1 and CDR2: SGDLS and YYNGEE. This CDR3 region has 13 residues. V lost 6 bases and J 3 bases, leaving 9 bases between the germline ends. Cells designated naive CD8 were CD45RO-negative and were positively selected for CCR7, with terminally differentiated effector memory CD45RA+ cells excluded. The specimen sequenced was naive CD8+ T cells sorted from blood. The clonotype comes from a man aged 18 to 30 in good health. The chain has TRBV9 and TRBJ2-2, with D hard to call. Written as DNA, the CDR3 is TGTGCCAGCATGGCCGCTGACACCGGGGAGCTGTTTTTT. Residues: CASMAADTGELFF.